These 31 T cell receptor beta chains were all obtained from the same sample, sequenced in a study of blood T cell repertoires in COVID-19. The method was immunoSEQ multiplex PCR; TCRdb's version includes in-frame clones alone and lacks a portion of them. The sample shows under 200,000 clones, about nine tenths of them seen only once. Sequenced material: peripheral blood. The origin of the receptors is a man in his fifties or sixties with acute or convalescent COVID-19.

This clone occurred a few times. This chain joins TRBV2 and TRBJ1-5; 7 bases fit TRBD1. Trimming cost V 7 bases and J 3 bases; bases outside gene matches: 6. Germline V CDR1 and CDR2: SNHLY, FYNNEI. The CDR3 sequence is 14 residues long. CDR3 region: CASTGTDPNQPQHF. In DNA form, the CDR3 reads TGTGCCAGCACTGGGACAGACCCCAATCAGCCCCAGCATTTT.

The chain combines TRBV5-6 with TRBJ1-2, with TRBD1 matching 7 bases. Trimming took 4 bases from V and 4 from J; bases not matched to a gene: 7. The CDR3 runs 14 residues. Per germline, CDR1 SGHDT and CDR2 YYEEEE. CDR3 coding DNA: TGTGCCAGCAGCCTGACGGACAGGCCCTATGGCTACACCTTC. Translation gives CASSLTDRPYGYTF.

This sequence joins TRBV12-1 and TRBJ1-1; TRBD1, the D gene given by the table, was not confirmed from the DNA. TRBV12-1 is deemed a pseudogene. The CDR3 covers 14 residues. CDR3 sequence reads: CASSSTGKNTEAFF. The CDR3 DNA reads TGTGCCAGCAGCTCAACAGGGAAAAACACTGAAGCTTTCTTT.

The chain couples TRBV19 to TRBJ1-1; D perhaps matches TRBD1 (5 bases). The CDR3 spans 14 residues. The germline V and J ends were trimmed by 3 bases and 7 bases, with 15 bases remaining between them. CDR1 and CDR2 from the germline V gene are LNHDA and SQIVND (reference sequence). The CDR3 is CASSMGGAKDEAFF. In DNA, the CDR3 is TGTGCCAGTAGTATGGGAGGGGCTAAGGATGAAGCTTTCTTT.

The rearrangement links TRBV4-2 to TRBJ2-5, with 16 bases matching TRBD2. Germline CDR1 and CDR2: LGHNA and YNFKEQ. The CDR3 extends over 19 amino acids. Trimming took 1 base from V and 4 from J; bases not matched to a gene: 9. The CDR3, as DNA: TGTGCCAGCAGCCAAGGGACCGGGACTAGCGGGAGGGCCGCAGAGACCCAGTACTTC. This sequence encodes CASSQGTGTSGRAAETQYF.

The chain recombines TRBV7-6 with TRBJ1-5, with D unclear. This CDR3 is 13 amino acids long. From germline, CDR1 is SGHVS and CDR2 FNYEAQ. V was shortened by 2 bases and J by 7 bases, with 9 bases between the two germline ends. This chain's CDR3 is CASSLSGYQPQHF. DNA of the CDR3: TGTGCCAGCAGCTTATCAGGTTACCAGCCCCAGCATTTT.

The CDR3 nucleotides read TGTGCCAGCAGCTTAGCGGGGGGGTGGGAGACCCAGTACTTC. Its translation: CASSLAGGWETQYF. The chain is built from TRBV5-4 and TRBJ2-5, with 10 positions matching TRBD2. Germline loops: CDR1 SGHNT, CDR2 YYREEE (reference sequence). This CDR3 has 14 amino acids. With 2 bases clipped from V and 5 bases from J, the junction kept 3 bases outside the gene matches.

The chain combines TRBV10-3 with TRBJ2-1, with TRBD2 matching 9 bases. Unmatched junction bases numbered 6, after V lost 7 bases and J lost 8 bases. This CDR3 contains 13 residues. The germline V gene encodes CDR1 ENHRY and CDR2 SYGVKD. This CDR3 is CAIKGTSSDEQFF. The DNA for the CDR3 is TGTGCCATCAAAGGGACTAGCTCCGATGAGCAGTTCTTC.

V and J are TRBV5-1 and TRBJ1-3; D possibly corresponds to TRBD1 (6 bases). V lost 0 bases and J 2 bases, leaving 9 bases between the germline ends. Looked up from germline, CDR1 is SGHRS and CDR2 is YFSETQ. The CDR3 extends over 15 amino acids. The CDR3 loop is CASSLEAGAGNTIYF. DNA for the CDR3: TGCGCCAGCAGCTTGGAGGCAGGGGCTGGAAACACCATATATTTT.

The chain employs TRBV11-1 and TRBJ1-3; TRBD1 is a possible D gene (5 bases). Germline values: CDR1 SGHAT, CDR2 FQDESV (reference sequence). There are 15 residues in the CDR3. V dropped 5 bases and J dropped 3 bases, with 14 bases sitting between them. DNA for the CDR3: TGTGCCAGCAGCCCGGACGTAGGGGTTGGAAACACCATATATTTT. It specifies CASSPDVGVGNTIYF.

Written as DNA, the CDR3 is TGTGCCACCAGTGGGTTACAGGGCCATGGCTACACCTTC. Its protein is CATSGLQGHGYTF. V and J are TRBV24-1 and TRBJ1-2, with D perhaps matching TRBD1 (6 bases). The CDR3 length is 13 residues. Germline CDR1 reads KGHDR; CDR2 reads SFDVKD. V lost 5 bases and J 6 bases, leaving 12 bases between the germline ends.

The gene calls are TRBV10-3 and TRBJ2-2; 10 bases are a match to TRBD2. CDR1 is ENHRY, CDR2 SYGVKD, per germline. This CDR3 has 14 residues. Trimming removed 7 bases from V and 5 bases from J; junction bases left unmatched: 4. CDR3 DNA: TGTGCCATCAAGACTAGCGGGCGGACCGGGGAGCTGTTTTTT. It is translated as CAIKTSGRTGELFF.

V is TRBV6-5 and J is TRBJ1-2, with D hard to call. The germline gives CDR1 MNHEY, CDR2 SVGAGI. V was cut by 6 bases and J by 2 bases, with 10 bases left in between. CDR3 length: 13 residues. The CDR3 region has the DNA TGTGCCAGCAGCCCAAGCCTCAACTATGGCTACACCTTC. It is translated as CASSPSLNYGYTF.

This clone was recorded once. The junction departs from the called germline gene at one end, perhaps through a read error. This chain links TRBV5-6 with TRBJ2-1; TRBD1 is a possible D gene (5 bases). CDR1 SGHDT and CDR2 YYEEEE come from the germline V gene. The CDR3 is made up of 13 amino acids. Here the CDR3 reads CASTLTVSDEQFF. CDR3 DNA: TGTGCCAGCACCTTGACAGTGAGTGATGAGCAGTTCTTC.

In DNA, the CDR3 is TGTGCCAGCAGTCAAATCAGGGCCAAAAACATTCAGTACTTC. This translates into CASSQIRAKNIQYF. The V and J genes are TRBV27 and TRBJ2-4; D is undetermined. The CDR3 extends over 14 amino acids. Deletions cut 5 bases from V and 1 base from J, with 9 bases between. The germline V gene encodes CDR1 MNHEY and CDR2 SMNVEV (reference sequence).

The V gene is TRBV24-1, the J gene TRBJ2-3; 10 bases fit TRBD2. From germline, CDR1 is KGHDR and CDR2 SFDVKD. After removal of 1 base from V and 0 bases from J, the junction contained 6 bases not matched to a gene. The CDR3 has 18 amino acids. DNA for the CDR3: TGTGCCACCAGTGATTTAAGCGGGGGGGCCCCTAGCACAGATACGCAGTATTTT. Translated: CATSDLSGGAPSTDTQYF.

The chain couples TRBV5-5 to TRBJ1-1, with TRBD1 matching 8 bases. The CDR3 is 16 residues long. V shed 5 bases, J shed 1 base, and the junction held 10 bases outside the gene matches. The germline CDR1 and CDR2 sequences are SGHKS and YYEKEE (reference sequence). The CDR3 DNA sequence: TGTGCCAGCAGTTTACTCCAGGGGGCGCGGAACACTGAAGCTTTCTTT. As protein: CASSLLQGARNTEAFF.

This chain connects TRBV24-1 to TRBJ2-3; 7 bases fit TRBD1. Germline CDR1 is KGHDR and CDR2 is SFDVKD. CDR3 length: 17 residues. Trimming cost V 2 bases and J 0 bases; bases outside gene matches: 7. CDR3 sequence reads: CATSDSRQGGSTDTQYF. CDR3 in DNA: TGTGCCACCAGTGATTCCCGACAGGGTGGGAGCACAGATACGCAGTATTTT.

The chain is built from TRBV7-2 and TRBJ1-2, with TRBD1 identical over 11 bases. Germline V gene lookup returns CDR1 SGHTA and CDR2 FQGNSA. With V trimmed by 8 bases and J by 2 bases, 4 bases remained unmatched. This CDR3 has 14 residues. CDR3 DNA sequence: TGTGCCAGCTCTGGACAGGGGGCGAACTATGGCTACACCTTC. This translates into CASSGQGANYGYTF.

The rearrangement links TRBV12-5 to TRBJ1-2; tentative D call: TRBD1 (5 bases). CDR1 is LGHNT and CDR2 is FRNRAP in the germline V gene. This CDR3 region has 14 residues. V lost 5 bases and J lost 6, with 16 bases in between. The CDR3 DNA sequence: TGTGCTAGTGGTCTCCCCGGGGGGGGGAATGGCTACACCTTC. As protein: CASGLPGGGNGYTF.

This chain connects TRBV5-6 to TRBJ1-3; tentatively, D is TRBD1 (5 bases). In germline, CDR1 is SGHDT, CDR2 YYEEEE. The CDR3 contains 16 residues. Trimming stripped 1 base from V and 2 bases from J, with 13 bases between. This chain's CDR3 is CASSLRGAGAGNTIYF. The CDR3 region has the DNA TGTGCCAGCAGCTTGCGCGGGGCCGGGGCTGGAAACACCATATATTTT.

V usage is TRBV6-2 or TRBV6-3 and J usage is TRBJ2-2; D is perhaps TRBD2 (6 bases). V lost 5 bases to trimming and J lost 9 bases, with 13 bases between them. Germline-derived CDR1 and CDR2 are MNHEY and SVGEGT. CDR3 length equals 13 residues. This CDR3 is CASSHQGGRELFF. The CDR3 DNA sequence: TGTGCCAGCAGTCATCAGGGAGGCCGGGAGCTGTTTTTT.

J is TRBJ2-7 and V is TRBV7-8; D gene ambiguous. CDR3 length: 15 amino acids. Germline CDR1 SGHVS, CDR2 FQNEAQ. V dropped 3 bases and J dropped 10 bases, with 22 bases sitting between them. The CDR3 is CASSFSPSEPSIQYV. DNA of the CDR3: TGTGCCAGCAGCTTTTCACCCTCTGAGCCATCTATACAGTACGTC.

This chain links TRBV18 with TRBJ2-3; no definite D call. Germline lookup yields CDR1 KGHSH and CDR2 LQKENI. This CDR3 is 17 amino acids long. The germline V and J ends were trimmed by 3 bases and 3 bases, with 19 bases remaining between them. CDR3 DNA: TGTGCCAGCTCACCCCCCCCAAGTTTCGTCACTACAGATACGCAGTATTTT. Translating it yields CASSPPPSFVTTDTQYF.

The chain joins TRBV5-6 to TRBJ1-2; 7 positions match TRBD1. Unmatched junction bases numbered 4, after V lost 0 bases and J lost 5 bases. The CDR3 totals 14 residues. The germline V gene has CDR1 SGHDT and CDR2 YYEEEE. This CDR3 is CASSLDATGYGYTF. The CDR3 nucleotides are TGTGCCAGCAGCTTGGACGCGACAGGGTATGGCTACACCTTC.

The genes are TRBV25-1 and TRBJ2-7; TRBD1 agrees at 7 bases. Losses at the gene ends were 1 base for V and 2 bases for J; bases not matched to a gene: 2. Germline V lookup: CDR1 MGHDK, CDR2 SYGVNS. CDR3 length: 14 residues. The CDR3 protein is CASSEWGTAYEQYF. DNA for the CDR3: TGTGCCAGCAGTGAATGGGGGACAGCCTACGAGCAGTACTTC.

The chain combines TRBV18 with TRBJ1-4; D perhaps matches TRBD1 (5 bases). The germline CDR1 and CDR2 sequences are KGHSH and LQKENI. V lost 8 bases and J 5 bases, leaving 18 bases between the germline ends. The CDR3 loop spans 15 amino acids. In nucleotides, the CDR3 is TGTGCCAGCCGCGAGAGAGGAGGGGTAAATGAAAAACTGTTTTTT. It translates to CASRERGGVNEKLFF.

This clone was detected once. The gene calls are TRBV11-2 and TRBJ2-7; no definite D call. This CDR3 has 13 residues. Germline-derived CDR1 and CDR2 are SGHAT and FQNNGV. Trimming left V 5 bases short and J 4 bases short, with 12 bases between. CDR3 bases: TGTGCCAGCAGCCTACTGACTGCTTACGAGCAGTACGTC. Its translation: CASSLLTAYEQYV.

This clone came up a few times. The gene calls are TRBV6-2 or TRBV6-3 and TRBJ2-5; perhaps TRBD1 as D (5 bases). The CDR3 is 15 residues long. Trimming stripped 5 bases from V and 2 bases from J, with 15 bases between. Germline V gives CDR1 MNHEY, CDR2 SVGEGT. Here the CDR3 reads CASSPLAGLQETQYF. Here the CDR3 DNA reads TGTGCCAGCAGTCCCTTGGCAGGGCTGCAAGAGACCCAGTACTTC.

The V gene is TRBV5-1, the J gene TRBJ2-5, with D perhaps TRBD2 (7 bases). Germline V gene sequence: CDR1 SGHRS, CDR2 YFSETQ. This CDR3 has 16 amino acids. V was pared by 4 bases and J by 3 bases, with 19 bases between. CDR3 loop: CASSRSRGAGEETQYF. In DNA form, the CDR3 reads TGCGCCAGCAGCAGATCCCGGGGGGCAGGGGAAGAGACCCAGTACTTC.

The rearrangement links TRBV4-2 to TRBJ1-6, with D possibly TRBD1 on 5 matching bases. From germline, CDR1 is LGHNA and CDR2 YNFKEQ. The V end was cut by 1 base, the J end by 5 bases, with 9 bases between. The length of the CDR3 is 15 residues. The CDR3 loop is CASSQVGRDNSPLHF. In DNA form, the CDR3 reads TGTGCCAGCAGCCAAGTGGGCAGGGATAATTCACCCCTCCACTTT.